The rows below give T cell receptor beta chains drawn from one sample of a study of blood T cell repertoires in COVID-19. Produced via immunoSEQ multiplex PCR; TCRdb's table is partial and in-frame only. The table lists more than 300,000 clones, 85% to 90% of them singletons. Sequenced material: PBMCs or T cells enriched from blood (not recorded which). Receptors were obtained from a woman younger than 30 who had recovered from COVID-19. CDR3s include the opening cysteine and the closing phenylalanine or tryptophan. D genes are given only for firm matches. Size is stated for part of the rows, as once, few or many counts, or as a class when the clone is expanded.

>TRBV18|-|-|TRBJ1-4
TGTGCCAGCTCACCACCTGGAGGGGATAATGAAAAACTGTTTTTT
CASSPPGGDNEKLFF
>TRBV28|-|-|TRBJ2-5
TGTGCCAGCAGTTTCGGTCTGGAGGAGACCCAGTACTTC
CASSFGLEETQYF
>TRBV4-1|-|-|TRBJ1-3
TGCGCCAGCAGCCATCTACAGAGCTCTGGAAACACCATATATTTT
CASSHLQSSGNTIYF
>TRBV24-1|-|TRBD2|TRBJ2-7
TGTGCCACCAGTGATCCCCTCCGGGGGGACGAGCAGTACTTC
CATSDPLRGDEQYF
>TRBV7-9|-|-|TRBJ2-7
TGTGCCAGCAGCTTAGGGAGGGAACAGTACTTC
CASSLGREQYF
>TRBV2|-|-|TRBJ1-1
TGTGCCAGCAGCAACAACGGGTTTGAAGCTTTCTTT
CASSNNGFEAFF
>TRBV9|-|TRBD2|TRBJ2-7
TGTGCCAGCAGCGTAGCGGGAGGGTCCGGAAGCGAGCAGTACTTC
CASSVAGGSGSEQYF
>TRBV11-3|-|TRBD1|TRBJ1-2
TGTGCCAGCAGCTTAGGGGAGCGGACAGGAGAAGGCTACACCTTC
CASSLGERTGEGYTF
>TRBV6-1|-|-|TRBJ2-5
TGTGCCAGCAGTGAAGGAGGCGAGACCCAGTACTTC
CASSEGGETQYF
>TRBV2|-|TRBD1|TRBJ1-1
TGTGCCAGCAGTGAACAGGGGGCGGAAAACACTGAAGCTTTCTTT
CASSEQGAENTEAFF
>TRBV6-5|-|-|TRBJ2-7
TGTGCCAGCAGGAGAGTCACGGTTTGGTTTGGCGAGCAGTACTTC
CASRRVTVWFGEQYF
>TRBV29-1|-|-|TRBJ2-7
TGCAGCGTTGAAGTCGGGGTGGGCTACGAGCAGTACTTC
CSVEVGVGYEQYF
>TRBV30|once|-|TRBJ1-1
TGTGCCTGGACCGGGAGGAGAGGGAATGAAGCTTTCTTT
CAWTGRRGNEAFF
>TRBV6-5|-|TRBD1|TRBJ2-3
TGTGCCAGCAGTTACCGGGACAGGGCCAGGGATACGCAGTATTTT
CASSYRDRARDTQYF
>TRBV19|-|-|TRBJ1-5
TGTGCCAGTAAAGGGACACGAACCCCTTGGCAGCCCCAGCATTTT
CASKGTRTPWQPQHF
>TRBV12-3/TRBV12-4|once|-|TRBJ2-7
TGTGCCAGCAGTTTAATCCAGACCTACGAGCAGTACTTC
CASSLIQTYEQYF
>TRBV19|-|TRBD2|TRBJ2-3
TGTGCCAGTAGGGTAATAGCGGGAGATACGCAGTATTTT
CASRVIAGDTQYF
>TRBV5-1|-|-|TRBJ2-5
TGCGCCAGCAGCTTGGCTCTGACATCACAAGAGACCCAGTACTTC
CASSLALTSQETQYF
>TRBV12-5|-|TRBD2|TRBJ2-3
TGTGCTAGTGGGGGGGGACTACCCACAGATACGCAGTATTTT
CASGGGLPTDTQYF
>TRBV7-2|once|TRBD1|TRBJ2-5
TGTGCCAGCAGCCCCCGTAAAACAGGGGCCCTCCAAGAGACCCAGTACTTC
CASSPRKTGALQETQYF
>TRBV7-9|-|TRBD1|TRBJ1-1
TGTGCCAGCAGCTTATACCGACAGGGGGCTTTCTTT
CASSLYRQGAFF
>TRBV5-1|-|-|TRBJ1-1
TGCGCCAGCAGCCCCCGTTTTGGGGCCCAGACTGAAGCTTTCTTT
CASSPRFGAQTEAFF
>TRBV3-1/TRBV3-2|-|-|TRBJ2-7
TGTGCCAGCAGCCAAGATCGCGGGAAGGGGTACGAGCAGTACTTC
CASSQDRGKGYEQYF
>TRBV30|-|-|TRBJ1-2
TGTGCCTGGAACACTAACTATGGCTACACCTTC
CAWNTNYGYTF
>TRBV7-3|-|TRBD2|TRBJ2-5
TGTGCCAGCAGCGCCCAAGCCGGGACTAGCGGGGGTGAGACCCAGTACTTC
CASSAQAGTSGGETQYF
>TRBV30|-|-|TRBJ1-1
TGTGCCTGGAAGACGAGAAGGGGACTCGGTGAAGCTTTCTTT
CAWKTRRGLGEAFF
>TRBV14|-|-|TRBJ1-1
TGTGCCAGCAGCCCCGTGAGGTACACTGAAGCTTTCTTT
CASSPVRYTEAFF
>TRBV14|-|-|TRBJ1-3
TGTGCCAGCAGCCCATGGGCTGCCAGTAGAAACACCATATATTTT
CASSPWAASRNTIYF
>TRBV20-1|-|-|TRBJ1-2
TGCAGTGCTAGTCAGGGGAACTATGGCTACACCTTC
CSASQGNYGYTF
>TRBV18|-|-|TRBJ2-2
TGTGCCAGCTCACCAATCCGCGACACCGGGGAGCTGTTTTTT
CASSPIRDTGELFF
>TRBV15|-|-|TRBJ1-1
TGTGCCACCAGCAGAGGAGTCTTGAACACTGAAGCTTTCTTT
CATSRGVLNTEAFF
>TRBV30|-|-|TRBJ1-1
TGTGCCTGGCTGGGGCCTGGGAGGAGGGAAGCTTTCTTT
CAWLGPGRREAFF
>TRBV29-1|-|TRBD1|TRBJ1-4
TGCAGCGTTCAGGGGGAATTTGGGGAAAAACTGTTTTTT
CSVQGEFGEKLFF
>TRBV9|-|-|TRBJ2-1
TGTGCCAGCAGCGTAACGATGGCGCGGAATGAGCAGTTCTTC
CASSVTMARNEQFF
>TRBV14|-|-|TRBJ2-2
TGTGCCAGCAGCCGCGGACTAACCGGGGAGCTGTTTTTT
CASSRGLTGELFF
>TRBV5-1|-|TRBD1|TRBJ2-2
TGCGCCAGCAGCTTGGGCGGGACAGGTCCCGGGGAGCTGTTTTTT
CASSLGGTGPGELFF
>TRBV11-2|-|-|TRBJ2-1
TGTGCCAGCAGGCGCTTGGGGGGGGGCACCTACAATGAGCAGTTCTTC
CASRRLGGGTYNEQFF
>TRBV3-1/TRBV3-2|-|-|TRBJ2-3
TGTGCCAGCAGCCCCAGAATAGGGAGCGGGCAAAGCACAGATACGCAGTATTTT
CASSPRIGSGQSTDTQYF
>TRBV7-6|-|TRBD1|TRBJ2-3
TGTGCCAGCAGTTTTAATTCCCGGGACAGGGGAGGAACCACAGATACGCAGTATTTT
CASSFNSRDRGGTTDTQYF